This TCR beta chain was recorded in a study of T cell responses to AZD1222 COVID-19 vaccine (dated by TCRdb to 2020 to 2022). For context, the study as a whole: A total of approximately 230 trial participants underwent TCR sequencing, of whom 207 received two doses of AZD1222 and around 26 received two doses of the MenACWY control vaccine. Trial participants were enrolled into age subgroups of 18-55, 56-69 and 70-plus years, which contained 148, 28 and 57 TCR-sequenced participants, respectively.

The CDR3 regions of human TCRbeta chains were subjected to immunosequencing. The paper's processing steps were these. TCRs in the repertoires were matched against a reference library of SARS-CoV-2-specific TCRs that had been generated with the MIRA antigen-specificity platform. Breadth was defined as the fraction of unique TCRs that were SARS-CoV-2-associated. Depth was defined as the fraction of total T cells that were SARS-CoV-2-associated. Each spike-specific TCR was assigned to its reactive spike region and to a CD4 or CD8 class using the MIRA data. Log10-transformed breadth and depth values were compared by one-way ANOVA with Sidak's multiple comparisons tests. This immuneACCESS table, as held by TCRdb, lists in-frame sequences with V and J called but not all clones. Of the missing ones, under half trace to an unresolved V gene in checked studies; the others have no known cause. D and trimming come from the DNA, and the V and J calls and clone size come from that table. This sample gives 210,000 or so clones in total; under 95% of them show up just once. 1% of the sample goes to the ten largest clones.

What this sample's time point label stands for: baseline before first vaccination. The sample's treatment or condition, from its label and the paper: meningococcal conjugate vaccine given as trial control. The vaccinee samples were drawn from two UK trials, COV001 and COV002, one of which was a single-blind randomized controlled phase 2/3 trial testing AZD1222 (ChAdOx1 nCoV-19) in healthy adults. For TCRbeta chain sequencing, PBMC samples were collected from trial participants at day 0 and at day 28 after the second dose. Compared with germline, V lacks 4 bases and J lacks 8 bases; bases without a gene match: 20. CDR1 and CDR2 are read off the germline V gene as SNHLY and FYNNEI. Taken from cysteine to phenylalanine, the CDR3 has 18 residues. Only the CDR3 portion is preserved as DNA: 54 bases, with reading frame beginning at the first base. What the authors observed across the whole study: Reportedly, almost half of the unique spike-specific TCRs recognized epitopes lying outside the regions that are mutated in the B.1.351 and B.1.1.7 variants. Conclusions about previously exposed vaccinees are limited because only a handful of AZD1222 recipients were SARS-CoV-2 seropositive at baseline. A significant rise in spike-specific TCR breadth and depth was observed after two AZD1222 doses relative to day 0 and relative to MenACWY recipients. In the small 56-69-year group, the increase in depth fell short of significance, most likely because of low power. Participants were mostly white British, with more females than males. The authors suggested clonal diversity may have been underestimated. No day 14 peak-response samples were available, so repertoires were characterized only after the peak T cell response. Vaccine-associated CD4 TCRs spanned the whole spike protein, with dominant responses in regions 160-218 and 743-854.

Points on this clone: Its antigen has not been determined. Base quality data are lacking; no much larger clone is found one base away.

The V gene is TRBV2 and the J gene is TRBJ1-2; the central 9 bases match TRBD1. The receptor's source is an adult in good health. Here the sequenced sample was peripheral blood, taken on day 0 of MenACWY control vaccination. The CDR3 is CASSVSGYGDRAGPGYTF. The DNA sequence is as follows: TGTGCCAGCAGTGTCAGTGGCTACGGGGACAGGGCGGGTCCCGGCTACACCTTC. The variable domain in full, with residues beyond the CDR3 obtained from the reference TRBV2 and TRBJ1-2 genes, is EPEVTQTPSHQVTQMGQEVILRCVPISNHLYFYWYRQILGQKVEFLVSFYNNEISEKSEIFDDQFSVERPDGSNFTLKIRSTKLEDSAMYFCASSVSGYGDRAGPGYTFGSGTRLTVV.